What follows describes a single TCR beta chain. The data derive from a study of shared clonotypes between healthy human individuals. Sequencing used immunoSEQ multiplex PCR; TCRdb keeps in-frame clones, though not all of them. The profile shows roughly 1,800,000 clones, just under 95% of them singletons. Looked up from germline, CDR1 is SGHAT and CDR2 is FQNNGV. The CDR3 totals 14 residues. V was pared by 2 bases and J by 7 bases, with 11 bases between. Naive CD8 cells were CD45RO-negative, positively selected for CCR7, excluding terminally differentiated effector memory CD45RA+ cells. Free of recent acute infections or vaccinations, the donors were healthy HIV-negative adults.

This sequence was found in a man younger than 30 in good health. The V gene is TRBV11-2, the J gene TRBJ2-2, with a weak D call TRBD2 (6 bases). Sequencing was done on a sample of naive CD8+ T cells sorted from blood. The CDR3 DNA reads as TGTGCCAGCAGCTTATATAGCGGCGACGGGGAGCTGTTTTTT. Translating it yields CASSLYSGDGELFF.